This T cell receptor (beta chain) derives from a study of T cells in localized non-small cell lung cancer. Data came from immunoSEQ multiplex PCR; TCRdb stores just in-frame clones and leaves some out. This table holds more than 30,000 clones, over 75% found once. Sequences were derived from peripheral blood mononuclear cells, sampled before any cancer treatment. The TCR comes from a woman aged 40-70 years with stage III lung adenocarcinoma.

The CDR3: CASSPPGNLDYGYTF. CDR3 bases: TGTGCCAGCAGCCCCCCGGGGAACTTGGACTATGGCTACACCTTC. The chain couples TRBV9 to TRBJ1-2; D remains ambiguous. V lost 4 bases, J lost 3 bases, and 16 bases lay in between. This CDR3 comprises 15 residues. Per the germline V gene, CDR1 is SGDLS and CDR2 is YYNGEE.